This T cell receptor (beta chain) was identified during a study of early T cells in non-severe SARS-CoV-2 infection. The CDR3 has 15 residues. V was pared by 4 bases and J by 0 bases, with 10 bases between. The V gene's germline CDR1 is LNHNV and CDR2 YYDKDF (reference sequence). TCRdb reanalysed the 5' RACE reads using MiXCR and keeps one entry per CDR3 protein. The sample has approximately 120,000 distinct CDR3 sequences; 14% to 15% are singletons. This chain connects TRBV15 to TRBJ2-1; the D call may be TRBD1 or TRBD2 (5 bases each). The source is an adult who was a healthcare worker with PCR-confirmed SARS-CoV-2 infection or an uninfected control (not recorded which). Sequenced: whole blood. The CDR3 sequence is CATSTSGSSYNEQFF. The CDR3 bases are TGTGCCACCAGCACCTCAGGGAGCTCCTACAATGAGCAGTTCTTC.